The clone carrying this T cell receptor beta chain was picked up a small number of times. Its antigen is unknown. The record originates from a study of T cell responses to AZD1222 COVID-19 vaccine. Overall study context: Recipients boosted at about 4 weeks or about 12 weeks are pooled. Study findings and constraints: Clonal diversity was possibly underestimated, and the donors were mostly white British, with more females. Per reports, nearly half of all spike-specific TCRs target regions that are unmutated in variants. At 160-218 and 743-854, vaccine-associated CD4 TCRs were dominant, and they spanned spike.

Produced via immunoSEQ multiplex PCR; TCRdb's table is partial and in-frame only. The repertoire has 95,000 to 150,000 clones, about 85% of them found once; the top ten carry 6.2%. Trimming took off 6 bases at V and 0 bases at J, with 21 bases between the two ends. The CDR3 contains 17 residues. CDR1 is SQVTM, CDR2 ANQGSEA, per germline. This chain connects TRBV29-1 to TRBJ1-5; maybe TRBD1 (5 bases). This receptor was taken from an adult in good health. The sample in question was peripheral blood, obtained on day 0 of AZD1222 vaccination. In DNA form, the CDR3 reads TGCAGCGTCGAACCGGGACGAAGTCCGTATAGCAATCAGCCCCAGCATTTT. This translates into CSVEPGRSPYSNQPQHF.